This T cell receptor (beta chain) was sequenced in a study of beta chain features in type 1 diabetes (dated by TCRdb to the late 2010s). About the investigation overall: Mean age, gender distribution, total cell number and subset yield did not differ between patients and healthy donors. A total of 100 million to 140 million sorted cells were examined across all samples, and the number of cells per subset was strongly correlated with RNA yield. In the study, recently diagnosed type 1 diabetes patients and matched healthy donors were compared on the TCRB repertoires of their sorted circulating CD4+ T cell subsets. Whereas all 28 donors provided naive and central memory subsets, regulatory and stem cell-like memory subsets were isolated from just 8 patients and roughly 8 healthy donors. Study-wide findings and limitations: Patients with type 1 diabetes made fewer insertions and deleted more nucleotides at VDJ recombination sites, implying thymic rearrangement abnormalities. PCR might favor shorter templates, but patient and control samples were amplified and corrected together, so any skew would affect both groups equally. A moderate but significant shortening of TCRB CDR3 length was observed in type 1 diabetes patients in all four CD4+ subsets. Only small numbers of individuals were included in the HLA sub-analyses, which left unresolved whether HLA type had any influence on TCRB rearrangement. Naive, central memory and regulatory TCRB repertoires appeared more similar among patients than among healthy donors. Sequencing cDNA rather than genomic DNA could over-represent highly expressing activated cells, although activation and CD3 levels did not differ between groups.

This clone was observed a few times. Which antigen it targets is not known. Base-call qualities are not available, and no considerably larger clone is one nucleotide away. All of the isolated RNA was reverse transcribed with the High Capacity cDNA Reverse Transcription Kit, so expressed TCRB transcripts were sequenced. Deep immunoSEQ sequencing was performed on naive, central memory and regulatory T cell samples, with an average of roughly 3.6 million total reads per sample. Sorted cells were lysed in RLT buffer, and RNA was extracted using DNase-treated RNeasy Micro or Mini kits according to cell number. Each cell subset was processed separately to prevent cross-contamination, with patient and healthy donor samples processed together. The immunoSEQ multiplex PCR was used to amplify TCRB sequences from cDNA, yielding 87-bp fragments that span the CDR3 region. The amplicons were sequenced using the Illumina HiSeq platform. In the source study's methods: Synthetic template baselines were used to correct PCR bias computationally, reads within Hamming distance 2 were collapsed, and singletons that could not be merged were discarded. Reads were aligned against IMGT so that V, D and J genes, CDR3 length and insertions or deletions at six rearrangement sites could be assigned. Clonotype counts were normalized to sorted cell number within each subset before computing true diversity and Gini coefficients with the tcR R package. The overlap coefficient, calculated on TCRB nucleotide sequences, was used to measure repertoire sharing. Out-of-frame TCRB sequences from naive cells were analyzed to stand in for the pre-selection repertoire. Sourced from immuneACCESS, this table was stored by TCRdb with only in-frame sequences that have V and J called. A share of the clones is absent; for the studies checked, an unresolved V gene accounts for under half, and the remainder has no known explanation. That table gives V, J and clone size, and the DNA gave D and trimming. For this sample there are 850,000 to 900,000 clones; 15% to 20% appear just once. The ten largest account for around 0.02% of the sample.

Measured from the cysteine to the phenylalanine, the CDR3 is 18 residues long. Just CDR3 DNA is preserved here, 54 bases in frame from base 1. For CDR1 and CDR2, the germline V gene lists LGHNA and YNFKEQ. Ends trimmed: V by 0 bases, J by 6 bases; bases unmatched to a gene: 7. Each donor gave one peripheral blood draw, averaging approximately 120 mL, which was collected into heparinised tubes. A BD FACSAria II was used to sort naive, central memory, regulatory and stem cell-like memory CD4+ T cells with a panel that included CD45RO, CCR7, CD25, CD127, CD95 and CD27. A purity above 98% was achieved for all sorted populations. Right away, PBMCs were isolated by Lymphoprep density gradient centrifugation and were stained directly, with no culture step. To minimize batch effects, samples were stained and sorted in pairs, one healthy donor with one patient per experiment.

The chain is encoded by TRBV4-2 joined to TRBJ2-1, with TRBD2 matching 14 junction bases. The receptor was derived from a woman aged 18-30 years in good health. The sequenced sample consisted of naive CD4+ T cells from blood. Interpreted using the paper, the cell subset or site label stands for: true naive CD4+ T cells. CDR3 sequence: CASSQESGLAGGRNEQFF. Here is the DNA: TGTGCCAGCAGCCAAGAAAGCGGACTAGCGGGAGGCCGCAATGAGCAGTTCTTC.